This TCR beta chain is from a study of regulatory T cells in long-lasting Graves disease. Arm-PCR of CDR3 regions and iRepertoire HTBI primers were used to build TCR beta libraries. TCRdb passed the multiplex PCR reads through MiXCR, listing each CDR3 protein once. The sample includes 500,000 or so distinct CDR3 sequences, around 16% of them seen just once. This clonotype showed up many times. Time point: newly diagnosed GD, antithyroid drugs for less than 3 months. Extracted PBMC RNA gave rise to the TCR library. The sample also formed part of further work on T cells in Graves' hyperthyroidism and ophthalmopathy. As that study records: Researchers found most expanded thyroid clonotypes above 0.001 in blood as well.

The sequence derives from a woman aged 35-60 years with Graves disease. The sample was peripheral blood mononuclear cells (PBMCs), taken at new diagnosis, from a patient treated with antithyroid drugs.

The CDR3 reads CASSQAMANYGYTF. The CDR3 coding sequence is TGCGCCAGCAGCCAAGCTATGGCTAACTATGGCTACACCTTC. The chain combines TRBV4-1 with TRBJ1-2; D uncertain. The germline CDR1 and CDR2 sequences are MGHRA and YSYEKL. The CDR3 spans 14 residues. Between the trimmed V and J ends, which lost 1 base and 0 bases, there was a span of 6 bases.